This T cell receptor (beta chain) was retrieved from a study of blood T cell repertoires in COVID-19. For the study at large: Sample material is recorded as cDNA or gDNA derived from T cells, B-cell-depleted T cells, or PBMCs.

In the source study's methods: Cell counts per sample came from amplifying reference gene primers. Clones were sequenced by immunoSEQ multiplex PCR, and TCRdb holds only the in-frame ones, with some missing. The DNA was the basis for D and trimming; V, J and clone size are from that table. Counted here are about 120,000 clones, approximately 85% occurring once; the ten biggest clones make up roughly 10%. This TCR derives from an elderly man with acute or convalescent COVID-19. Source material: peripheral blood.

The CDR3 region is CATSDSRQGGNQPQHF. The CDR3, as DNA: TGTGCCACCAGTGACTCTCGACAGGGGGGGAATCAGCCCCAGCATTTT. The chain links TRBV24-1 to TRBJ1-5, with 9 bases lining up with TRBD1. CDR3 length: 16 residues. Germline V gene lookup returns CDR1 KGHDR and CDR2 SFDVKD. J lost 4 bases, V lost 4 bases, and 7 bases had no gene match.